The sequence of this T cell receptor (beta chain) was determined in a study of blood T cell repertoires in COVID-19. On the study more broadly: The cDNA or gDNA used as material had been derived from T cells, B-cell-depleted T cells, or PBMCs.

In the original processing: Amplification from reference gene primers served as the basis for estimated nucleated cell counts. The protocol was immunoSEQ multiplex PCR, while the TCRdb copy is restricted to in-frame clones and leaves out a portion. V, J and clone size were drawn from that table, and D and trimming were deduced from the DNA. The repertoire has 350,000 to 450,000 clones, around 83% of them found once; the top ten carry approximately 5.4%. Remarks on this clone: Other DNA sequences in the same sample also yield this CDR3.

The origin of this receptor is a woman in her 50s who had recovered from COVID-19. Material for sequencing was PBMCs or T cells enriched from blood (not recorded which).

The CDR3, as DNA: TGCGCCAGCAGCTCTGGACAGGGGTGGACTGAAGCTTTCTTT. This translates into CASSSGQGWTEAFF. The chain carries TRBV5-1 and TRBJ1-1; 9 nucleotides agree with TRBD1. Germline assignment: CDR1 SGHRS and CDR2 YFSETQ. The CDR3 is made up of 14 amino acids. V lost 3 bases and J lost 5; bases outside the gene matches: 5.